This TCR beta chain derives from a study of control samples from healthy donors and cancer patients. CDR3 length equals 12 residues. The germline gives CDR1 MGHDK, CDR2 SYGVNS. Trimming stripped 8 bases from V and 0 bases from J, with 7 bases between. Libraries were prepared by immunoSEQ multiplex PCR; TCRdb keeps only in-frame clonotypes and omits some of them. Of over 120,000 clones in the sample, 85% to 95% were seen once. V and J are TRBV25-1 and TRBJ1-1, with D possibly being TRBD1 (5 bases). The source is a man between 60 and 75 years old with colorectal cancer. Source material: PBMCs. This CDR3 is CASGGMNTEAFF. DNA for the CDR3: TGTGCCAGCGGGGGGATGAACACTGAAGCTTTCTTT.